This T cell receptor (beta chain) was sequenced in a study of cytomegalovirus exposure and HLA in healthy donors. Whole-study results and caveats: Across donors, most TCRs were seen rarely, yet some public ones were widespread. Reports showed the classifier diagnosing cytomegalovirus status with high specificity and sensitivity. CMV serostatus was the only immune exposure information that was available.

60 Vbeta and 13 Jbeta primers were used in PCR. Clones were sequenced by immunoSEQ multiplex PCR, and TCRdb holds only the in-frame ones, with some missing. The sample holds around 80,000 clones, roughly 78% seen once. The CDR3 is 16 amino acids. The trim removed 2 bases at V and 2 bases at J, leaving 5 bases unmatched. The germline V gene has CDR1 MNHEY and CDR2 SMNVEV (reference sequence). Points on this clone: What it binds is unknown.

V gene TRBV27 combines with J gene TRBJ2-1; 8 bases map to TRBD2. The source material was PBMCs. This receptor was identified in a man aged 35-49 years in good health and CMV-seronegative. This chain's CDR3 is CASSLISGRAYNEQFF. CDR3 coding DNA: TGTGCCAGCAGTTTAATCTCCGGGAGGGCCTACAATGAGCAGTTCTTC.